This is a list of T cell receptor beta chains from one sample in a study of early T cells in non-severe SARS-CoV-2 infection. TCRdb analysed the 5' RACE reads with MiXCR anew, one entry per CDR3 protein. The table shows approximately 110,000 distinct CDR3 sequences, with approximately 15% occurring only once. The specimen sequenced was whole blood. Source of these receptors: an adult who was a healthcare worker with PCR-confirmed SARS-CoV-2 infection or an uninfected control (not recorded which). Each CDR3 is given without its conserved first and last residue. Expanded clones are given a class, and other clones once, few, many or no size at all.

V gene: TRBV27; J gene: TRBJ1-6; clone size: few; CDR3 protein: ASSPGLILH
V gene: TRBV12-3/TRBV12-4; J gene: TRBJ2-7; clone size: few; CDR3 protein: ASSFPGRSYEQY
V gene: TRBV29-1; J gene: TRBJ1-1; clone size: .; CDR3 protein: SVDSGRRAF
V gene: TRBV30; J gene: TRBJ2-1; clone size: .; CDR3 protein: AWSGRDEQF
V gene: TRBV9; J gene: TRBJ1-1; clone size: .; CDR3 protein: ASSVFTDTEAF
V gene: TRBV18; J gene: TRBJ2-5; clone size: .; CDR3 protein: ASSPPSGGSVETQY
V gene: TRBV11-2; J gene: TRBJ2-5; clone size: few; CDR3 protein: ASSPRGGGSRETQY
V gene: TRBV6-1; J gene: TRBJ1-1; clone size: .; CDR3 protein: ASSWGKEAF
V gene: TRBV20-1; J gene: TRBJ2-3; clone size: .; CDR3 protein: SARSGLATDTQY
V gene: TRBV6-6; J gene: TRBJ2-1; clone size: few; CDR3 protein: ASSYGGQAESWAEQF
V gene: TRBV27; J gene: TRBJ2-7; clone size: .; CDR3 protein: ASSLWGGYERY
V gene: TRBV7-8; J gene: TRBJ1-1; clone size: few; CDR3 protein: ASSLVPGGTEAF
V gene: TRBV3-1; J gene: TRBJ2-6; clone size: few; CDR3 protein: ASSEGQAAGANVLT
V gene: TRBV9; J gene: TRBJ2-3; clone size: many; CDR3 protein: ASSVAGIADTQY
V gene: TRBV19; J gene: TRBJ1-6; clone size: .; CDR3 protein: ASSIRTGINSPLH
V gene: TRBV20-1; J gene: TRBJ1-1; clone size: .; CDR3 protein: SAEPGQGRTEAF
V gene: TRBV30; J gene: TRBJ1-6; clone size: few; CDR3 protein: ASGGLPSPLH
V gene: TRBV24-1; J gene: TRBJ2-1; clone size: .; CDR3 protein: ATSDSGTLLDEQF
V gene: TRBV5-5; J gene: TRBJ2-7; clone size: .; CDR3 protein: ASNPLGPYEQY
V gene: TRBV19; J gene: TRBJ1-5; clone size: many; CDR3 protein: ASSIAGLSGAQH
V gene: TRBV6-5; J gene: TRBJ1-2; clone size: once; CDR3 protein: ASSHPQGDGYT
V gene: TRBV29-1; J gene: TRBJ2-7; clone size: few; CDR3 protein: SVLWTGDYEQY
V gene: TRBV6-2/TRBV6-3; J gene: TRBJ1-1; clone size: .; CDR3 protein: ASSYSRNTAAF
V gene: TRBV27; J gene: TRBJ1-1; clone size: .; CDR3 protein: ASSFTGDTEAF
V gene: TRBV29-1; J gene: TRBJ1-1; clone size: few; CDR3 protein: SDNWRTEAF
V gene: TRBV29-1; J gene: TRBJ1-5; clone size: .; CDR3 protein: SVADGFLGNQPQH
V gene: TRBV5-1; J gene: TRBJ2-1; clone size: few; CDR3 protein: ASSFTSGGPSSYNEQF
V gene: TRBV6-1; J gene: TRBJ2-1; clone size: .; CDR3 protein: ASSPRTGVYNEQF
V gene: TRBV7-9; J gene: TRBJ1-6; clone size: .; CDR3 protein: ASGGWDSPLH
V gene: TRBV3-1; J gene: TRBJ1-2; clone size: .; CDR3 protein: ASSPHIANYGYT
V gene: TRBV6-2/TRBV6-3; J gene: TRBJ2-1; clone size: .; CDR3 protein: ASGFNEQF
V gene: TRBV7-8; J gene: TRBJ1-2; clone size: few; CDR3 protein: ASSPRAATNYGYT
V gene: TRBV12-3/TRBV12-4; J gene: TRBJ1-1; clone size: many; CDR3 protein: ASSRDMNTEAF
V gene: TRBV20-1; J gene: TRBJ2-1; clone size: few; CDR3 protein: SARVHGQGIYNEQF
V gene: TRBV7-9; J gene: TRBJ2-3; clone size: .; CDR3 protein: ASSFGRTPSTDTQY
V gene: TRBV6-2/TRBV6-3; J gene: TRBJ2-3; clone size: few; CDR3 protein: ASKRGAEDTQY
V gene: TRBV7-6; J gene: TRBJ1-6; clone size: many; CDR3 protein: ASSLEGVANSPLH
V gene: TRBV20-1; J gene: TRBJ1-1; clone size: many; CDR3 protein: SAARGNTEAF
V gene: TRBV7-9; J gene: TRBJ2-1; clone size: few; CDR3 protein: ASARGGTRDEQF
V gene: TRBV10-1; J gene: TRBJ2-3; clone size: few; CDR3 protein: ASSQGGTQY
V gene: TRBV20-1; J gene: TRBJ1-2; clone size: .; CDR3 protein: SASEGLNYGYT
V gene: TRBV4-2; J gene: TRBJ2-1; clone size: few; CDR3 protein: ASSQDWGDRVYNEQF
V gene: TRBV7-8; J gene: TRBJ2-1; clone size: many; CDR3 protein: ASSLRRLSREQF
V gene: TRBV25-1; J gene: TRBJ1-1; clone size: .; CDR3 protein: ASSEDRLTSEAF
V gene: TRBV30; J gene: TRBJ2-1; clone size: .; CDR3 protein: AWSSVRGAQF
V gene: TRBV12-3/TRBV12-4; J gene: TRBJ1-5; clone size: .; CDR3 protein: ASSLGGQPQH
V gene: TRBV7-8; J gene: TRBJ2-2; clone size: few; CDR3 protein: ASSTGPSGGGTGELF
V gene: TRBV10-3; J gene: TRBJ2-7; clone size: few; CDR3 protein: AISDGPRSYEQY
V gene: TRBV12-5; J gene: TRBJ1-1; clone size: .; CDR3 protein: ASAPGQTNTEAF
V gene: TRBV10-2; J gene: TRBJ1-1; clone size: .; CDR3 protein: ASSEGTTEAF
V gene: TRBV7-9; J gene: TRBJ1-4; clone size: few; CDR3 protein: ASSFSPPEGEKLF
V gene: TRBV20-1; J gene: TRBJ2-5; clone size: few; CDR3 protein: SADFGGGQETQY
V gene: TRBV10-3; J gene: TRBJ2-1; clone size: few; CDR3 protein: AISDPASGVYNEQF
V gene: TRBV5-1; J gene: TRBJ2-5; clone size: few; CDR3 protein: ASGGDGQETQY
V gene: TRBV28; J gene: TRBJ1-5; clone size: few; CDR3 protein: ASSWPGQGPQPQH
V gene: TRBV7-9; J gene: TRBJ2-7; clone size: many; CDR3 protein: ASSPSSYEQY
V gene: TRBV11-2; J gene: TRBJ2-3; clone size: many; CDR3 protein: ASSPQQDTQY
V gene: TRBV10-3; J gene: TRBJ2-1; clone size: few; CDR3 protein: AIREGVGEQF
V gene: TRBV4-1; J gene: TRBJ2-2; clone size: many; CDR3 protein: ASSQDLPGELF